This entry lists 26 T cell receptor beta chains sequenced from one sample in a study of neurological immune-mediated disorders. TCRdb passed the 5' RACE reads through MiXCR, listing each CDR3 protein once. The sample records about 120,000 distinct CDR3 sequences, 3.2% being singletons. Sequencing input: PBMCs. All receptors come from a woman aged 25-40 years with multiple sclerosis.

This clonotype was detected many times. The rearrangement joins TRBV7-2 to TRBJ2-3; TRBD2 aligns across 14 bases. CDR1 SGHTA and CDR2 FQGNSA come from the germline V gene. V dropped 0 bases and J dropped 14; count of bases not matched to a gene: 4. The CDR3 is made up of 14 amino acids. In nucleotides, the CDR3 is TGTGCCAGCAGCTTAGCGGGACTAGCGGGGGACGGGTATTTT. Encoded protein: CASSLAGLAGDGYF.

This clonotype has a count of ten or more. The CDR3 region is CSAAYGVDTQYF. CDR3 nucleotide sequence: TGCAGTGCCGCCTATGGGGTGGATACGCAGTATTTT. The chain uses TRBV20-1 and TRBJ2-3; D unresolved. Trimming shortened V by 6 bases and J by 6 bases, and 13 bases separated the two germline ends. The CDR3 extends over 12 amino acids. Germline values: CDR1 DFQATT, CDR2 SNEGSKA (reference sequence).

This clonotype has at least ten counts. V usage is TRBV5-5 and J usage is TRBJ1-6; D not resolved. V lost 0 bases to trimming and J lost 7 bases, with 8 bases between them. CDR1 and CDR2 from the germline V gene are SGHKS and YYEKEE (reference sequence). The CDR3 loop spans 14 amino acids. The CDR3 loop is CASSLVSGNSPLHF. For the CDR3, the DNA is TGTGCCAGCAGCTTGGTTAGCGGGAATTCACCCCTCCACTTT.

Note on this clonotype: One base away lies a much larger clone, so this may be a sequencing read error. The rearrangement joins TRBV6-6 to TRBJ1-1; TRBD1 matches at 7 bases. This CDR3 region has 11 residues. Germline V CDR1 and CDR2: MNHNY, SVGAGI (reference sequence). CDR3 nucleotide sequence: TGTGACAGCAGGAGGGGACAGGAAGCTTTCTTT. As protein: CDSRRGQEAFF.

This clonotype was picked up many times. The genes are TRBV12-3 or TRBV12-4 and TRBJ1-5; 8 bases match TRBD1. J lost 2 bases, V lost 4 bases, and 1 base had no gene match. This CDR3 spans 14 amino acids. CDR3 sequence reads: CASSSTGGNQPQHF. In DNA, the CDR3 is TGTGCCAGCAGTTCGACAGGGGGCAATCAGCCCCAGCATTTT.

This clonotype was seen at least ten times. The chain couples TRBV20-1 to TRBJ1-1; tentative D call: TRBD1 (5 bases). Deletions cut 6 bases from V and 1 base from J, with 15 bases between. The CDR3 is 14 residues long. Germline V gives CDR1 DFQATT, CDR2 SNEGSKA (reference sequence). Here the CDR3 reads CSAVRDPENTEAFF. The DNA of the CDR3 is TGCAGTGCCGTTCGGGACCCTGAGAACACTGAAGCTTTCTTT.

This clonotype has a count of ten or more. The genes are TRBV20-1 and TRBJ2-1; 9 nucleotides line up with TRBD2. CDR1 and CDR2 (germline): DFQATT, SNEGSKA (reference sequence). The CDR3 runs 14 residues. V gave up 5 bases and J gave up 0 bases; unmatched junction bases: 2. The CDR3 loop reads CSARAGGSYNEQFF. CDR3 coding DNA: TGCAGTGCTCGAGCGGGAGGCTCCTACAATGAGCAGTTCTTC.

This clonotype was counted ten times or more. The V gene is TRBV12-3 or TRBV12-4, the J gene TRBJ2-5; TRBD2 matches 15 bases. Trimming removed 4 bases from V and 2 bases from J; junction bases left unmatched: 8. This CDR3 comprises 18 residues. The CDR3 is CASSSGTSGRSVQETQYF. CDR3 bases: TGTGCCAGCAGTTCCGGGACTAGCGGGAGGAGCGTACAAGAGACCCAGTACTTC.

Many counts were recorded for this clonotype. This chain joins TRBV6-5 and TRBJ2-1; D remains ambiguous. The CDR3 is 14 amino acids. The germline V and J ends were trimmed by 6 bases and 7 bases, with 16 bases remaining between them. CDR1 is MNHEY, CDR2 SVGAGI, per germline. The chain's CDR3 is CASRPGLGVNEQFF. The CDR3 DNA reads TGTGCCAGCAGGCCGGGCCTCGGAGTGAATGAGCAGTTCTTC.

This clonotype has at least ten counts. The chain uses TRBV24-1 and TRBJ2-4; no firm D call. Per the germline V gene, CDR1 is KGHDR and CDR2 is SFDVKD. The V end lost 6 bases, the J end lost 8 bases, and 10 bases lay between the germline ends. The CDR3 covers 12 residues. For the CDR3, the DNA is TGTGCCACCAGTCCCGCTGCGGACATTCAGTACTTC. Protein sequence: CATSPAADIQYF.

This clonotype appeared many times. This chain connects TRBV12-3 or TRBV12-4 to TRBJ2-7; D may be TRBD2 (6 bases). This CDR3 has 14 amino acids. V was trimmed by 6 bases and J by 4 bases, leaving 16 bases between them. The CDR3 sequence is CASSLGGVSYEQYF. The CDR3 DNA follows: TGTGCCAGCAGCTTGGGGGGAGTAAGTTACGAGCAGTACTTC.

This clonotype was counted at least ten times. The rearrangement joins TRBV7-9 to TRBJ2-7, with D maybe TRBD1 (5 bases). This CDR3 has 13 residues. Germline CDR1 is SEHNR and CDR2 is FQNEAQ (reference sequence). The V end lost 1 base, the J end lost 7 bases, and 11 bases lay between the germline ends. The CDR3 sequence: CASSLGTRGEQYF. The CDR3 region has the DNA TGTGCCAGCAGCTTAGGGACAAGGGGAGAGCAGTACTTC.

This clonotype was found many times. The chain is built from TRBV6-2 or TRBV6-3 and TRBJ2-2; D remains ambiguous. The V end lost 6 bases, the J end lost 2 bases, and 4 bases lay between the germline ends. The germline V gene encodes CDR1 MNHEY and CDR2 SVGEGT. The CDR3 consists of 12 residues. The CDR3 DNA follows: TGTGCCAGCAGCTCCAACACCGGGGAGCTGTTTTTT. Translated, it gives CASSSNTGELFF.

This clonotype was seen at least ten times. The rearrangement links TRBV12-3 or TRBV12-4 to TRBJ2-1; 7 bases line up with TRBD2. The CDR3 totals 14 residues. J lost 8 bases, V lost 6 bases, and 10 bases had no gene match. The CDR3 loop reads CASSWGGFGDEQFF. The CDR3 DNA follows: TGTGCCAGCAGCTGGGGGGGGTTTGGGGATGAGCAGTTCTTC.

This clonotype was observed many times. This chain uses TRBV19 with TRBJ1-6; 9 nucleotides align to TRBD1. This CDR3 spans 13 amino acids. The V gene end was trimmed by 5 bases and the J gene end by 10 bases; junction bases not matched to a gene: 3. Germline-derived CDR1 and CDR2 are LNHDA and SQIVND (reference sequence). The CDR3 spells CASSGQGKSPLHF. DNA for the CDR3: TGTGCCAGTAGTGGACAGGGGAAGTCACCCCTCCACTTT.

This clonotype was found many times. The rearrangement links TRBV4-3 to TRBJ2-1; D unclear. Germline CDR1 LGHNA, CDR2 YSLEER. The CDR3 consists of 13 residues. Trimming left V 0 bases short and J 9 bases short, with 9 bases between. Here the CDR3 reads CASSQDIEAEQFF. The CDR3 DNA sequence: TGCGCCAGCAGCCAAGATATCGAGGCTGAGCAGTTCTTC.

The rearrangement joins TRBV20-1 to TRBJ2-2, with 8 bases that match TRBD1. Germline CDR1 is DFQATT and CDR2 is SNEGSKA (reference sequence). This CDR3 spans 13 amino acids. J gave up 4 bases and V 6 bases, and 4 bases lay outside the gene matches. The CDR3 coding sequence is TGCAGTGCCGGACAGGGAGGCACCGGGGAGCTGTTTTTT. Amino acids: CSAGQGGTGELFF.

This rearrangement joins TRBV20-1 to TRBJ1-1; D possibly corresponds to TRBD1 (6 bases). V gave up 2 bases and J gave up 1 base, with 11 bases separating them. Germline assignment: CDR1 DFQATT and CDR2 SNEGSKA (reference sequence). The CDR3 contains 14 residues. The CDR3 DNA is TGCAGTGCTAGAACCCCGGACAGGAACACTGAAGCTTTCTTT. Amino acid sequence: CSARTPDRNTEAFF.

This clonotype has a count of ten or more. This chain links TRBV5-1 with TRBJ2-1; D is unclear. This CDR3 spans 12 amino acids. CDR1 and CDR2 (germline): SGHRS, YFSETQ. V lost 4 bases to trimming and J lost 9 bases, with 11 bases between them. The CDR3 sequence: CASSIERGEQFF. The CDR3 region has the DNA TGCGCCAGCAGCATTGAACGCGGTGAGCAGTTCTTC.

This clonotype was detected many times. The chain links TRBV5-1 to TRBJ1-6; D possibly corresponds to TRBD1 (6 bases). In germline, CDR1 is SGHRS, CDR2 YFSETQ. The CDR3 length is 17 residues. Between the trimmed V and J ends, which lost 4 bases and 9 bases, there was a span of 23 bases. The CDR3 here is CASSRAGVPLSGSPLHF. DNA of the CDR3: TGCGCCAGCAGCCGGGCAGGGGTGCCCTTATCGGGTTCACCCCTCCACTTT.

This clonotype has just a few counts. The rearrangement uses TRBV12-3 or TRBV12-4 and TRBJ2-1, with TRBD1 matching over 7 bases. CDR3 length: 15 residues. J gave up 3 bases and V 3 bases, and 5 bases lay outside the gene matches. CDR3 loop: CASSLGRDSYNEQFF. The CDR3 region has the DNA TGTGCCAGCAGTTTGGGACGGGACAGCTACAATGAGCAGTTCTTC.

Worth noting for this clonotype: Given a much more abundant clone one base away, this may be a read error. The chain has TRBV20-1 and TRBJ2-1, with 7 bases aligning to TRBD2. Losses at the gene ends were 3 bases for V and 3 bases for J; bases not matched to a gene: 8. Germline V lookup: CDR1 DFQATT, CDR2 SNEGSKA (reference sequence). The CDR3 consists of 15 residues. In nucleotides, the CDR3 is TGCAGTGCTAGCCACCTGAGCGGGGACTACAATGAGCAGTTCTTC. As protein: CSASHLSGDYNEQFF.

This clonotype came up many times. This rearrangement joins TRBV7-2 to TRBJ2-5; TRBD2 is a possible D gene (5 bases). The germline gives CDR1 SGHTA, CDR2 FQGNSA. The CDR3 is 13 residues long. Trimming took 4 bases from V and 5 from J, leaving 11 bases between them. CDR3 in DNA: TGTGCCAGCAGCTCTGGGAGAGGGGAGACCCAGTACTTC. It specifies CASSSGRGETQYF.

Many counts were recorded for this clonotype. The chain recombines TRBV12-3 or TRBV12-4 with TRBJ1-4; possibly TRBD1 for D (5 bases). The CDR3 consists of 13 residues. Trimming stripped 6 bases from V and 8 bases from J, with 13 bases between. The CDR3 nucleotides are TGTGCCAGCAGCCCCGCAGGGACGGAAAAACTGTTTTTT. Its translation is CASSPAGTEKLFF.

In its sample, this clonotype was seen many times. The chain is built from TRBV9 and TRBJ1-2; 10 nucleotides align to TRBD1. V shed 3 bases, J shed 8 bases, and the junction held 13 bases outside the gene matches. The CDR3 contains 16 residues. Germline V lookup: CDR1 SGDLS, CDR2 YYNGEE. CDR3 coding DNA: TGTGCCAGCAGCGCCCAACTGACAGGGGGCGCGGGGGGCTACACCTTC. Translated: CASSAQLTGGAGGYTF.

This clonotype was found many times. This rearrangement joins TRBV7-2 to TRBJ2-7, with TRBD2 matching 7 bases. CDR1 is SGHTA and CDR2 is FQGNSA in the germline V gene. This CDR3 is 13 amino acids long. Trimming cost V 5 bases and J 7 bases; bases outside gene matches: 8. For the CDR3, the DNA is TGTGCCAGCAGCCCAACTCCCGGGAGGGAGCAGTACTTC. Its translation is CASSPTPGREQYF. The whole variable domain, filled in from reference TRBV7-2 and TRBJ2-7, reads GAGVSQSPSNKVTEKGKDVELRCDPISGHTALYWYRQSLGQGLEFLIYFQGNSAPDKSGLPSDRFSAERTGGSVSTLTIQRTQQEDSAVYLCASSPTPGREQYFGPGTRLTVT.